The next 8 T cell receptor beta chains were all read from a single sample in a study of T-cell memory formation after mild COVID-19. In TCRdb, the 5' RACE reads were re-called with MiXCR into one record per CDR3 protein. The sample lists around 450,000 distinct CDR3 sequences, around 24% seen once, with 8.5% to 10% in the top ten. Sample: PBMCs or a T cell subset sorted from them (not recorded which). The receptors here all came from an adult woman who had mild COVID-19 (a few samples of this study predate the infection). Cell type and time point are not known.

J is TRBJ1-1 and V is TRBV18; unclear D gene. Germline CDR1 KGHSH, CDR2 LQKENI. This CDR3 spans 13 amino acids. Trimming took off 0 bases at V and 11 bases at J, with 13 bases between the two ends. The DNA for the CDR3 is TGTGCCAGCTCACCACCCGACGCCGTGAAGGCTTTCTTT. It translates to CASSPPDAVKAFF.

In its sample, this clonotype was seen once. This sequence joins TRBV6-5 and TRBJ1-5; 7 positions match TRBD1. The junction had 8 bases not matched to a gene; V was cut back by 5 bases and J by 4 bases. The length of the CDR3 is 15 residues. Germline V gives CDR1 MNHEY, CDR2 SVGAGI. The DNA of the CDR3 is TGTGCCAGCAGTCCGACAGGGATAATAAATCAGCCCCAGCATTTT. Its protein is CASSPTGIINQPQHF.

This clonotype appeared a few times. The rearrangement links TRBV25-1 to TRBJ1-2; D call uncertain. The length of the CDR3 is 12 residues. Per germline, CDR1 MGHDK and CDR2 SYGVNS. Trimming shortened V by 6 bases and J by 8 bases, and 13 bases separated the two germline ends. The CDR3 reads CASSGMDLGYTF. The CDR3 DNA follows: TGTGCCAGCAGCGGAATGGACCTCGGCTACACCTTC.

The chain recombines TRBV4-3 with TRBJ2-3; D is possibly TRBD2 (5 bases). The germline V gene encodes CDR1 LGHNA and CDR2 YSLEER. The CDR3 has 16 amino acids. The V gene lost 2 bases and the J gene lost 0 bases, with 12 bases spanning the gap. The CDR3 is CASSQQPGLSTDTQYF. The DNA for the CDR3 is TGCGCCAGCAGCCAACAGCCGGGGTTAAGCACAGATACGCAGTATTTT.

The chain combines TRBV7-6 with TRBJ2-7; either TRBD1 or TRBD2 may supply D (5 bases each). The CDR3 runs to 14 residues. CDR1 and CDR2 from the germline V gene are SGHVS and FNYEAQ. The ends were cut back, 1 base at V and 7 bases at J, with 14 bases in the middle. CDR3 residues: CASSLGPIGGEQYF. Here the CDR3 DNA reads TGTGCCAGCAGCTTAGGGCCGATTGGGGGAGAGCAGTACTTC. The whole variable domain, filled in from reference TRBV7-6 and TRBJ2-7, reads GAGVSQSPRYKVTKRGQDVALRCDPISGHVSLYWYRQALGQGPEFLTYFNYEAQQDKSGLPNDRFSAERPEGSISTLTIQRTEQRDSAMYRCASSLGPIGGEQYFGPGTRLTVT.

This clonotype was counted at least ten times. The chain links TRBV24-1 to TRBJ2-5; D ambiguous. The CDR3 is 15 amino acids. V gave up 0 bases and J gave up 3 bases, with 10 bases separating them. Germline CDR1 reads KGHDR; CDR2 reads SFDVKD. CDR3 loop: CATSDLQDGEETQYF. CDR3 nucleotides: TGTGCCACCAGTGATTTGCAGGACGGAGAAGAGACCCAGTACTTC.

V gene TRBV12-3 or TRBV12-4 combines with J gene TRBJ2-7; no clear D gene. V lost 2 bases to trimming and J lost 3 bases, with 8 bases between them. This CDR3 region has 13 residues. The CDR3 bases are TGTGCCAGCAGTTTAACCGCAAGCTACGAGCAGTACTTC. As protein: CASSLTASYEQYF.

The CDR3, as DNA: TGTGCCAGCAGCTTATTCAAACGGGGTGGCAATGAGCAGTTCTTC. This codes for CASSLFKRGGNEQFF. The chain joins TRBV7-8 to TRBJ2-1, with D possibly TRBD2 on 5 matching bases. Per germline, CDR1 SGHVS and CDR2 FQNEAQ. The CDR3 is made up of 15 amino acids. With 2 bases removed from V and 6 bases from J, the gap between germline ends came to 14 bases.